Below are 21 T cell receptor beta chains sequenced from a single sample in a study of tissue T cells after allogeneic stem cell transplantation. The assay was immunoSEQ multiplex PCR, and TCRdb's table has in-frame clones only and misses some. The sample includes about 8,200 clones, approximately 50% of them seen just once. Sample time point: mouse harvest day 7 after allogeneic transplant. Tail vein injection delivered 10^7 T-cell-depleted bone marrow cells and 10^6 splenic CD5+ T cells. Input material: gut tissue. Every receptor here comes from a female BALB/c mouse given C57BL/6 T cells with graft-versus-host disease after an allogeneic hematopoietic cell transplant.

Concerning this clone itself: Gene names and germline refer to mouse. Read data end 1 residue before the CDR3 end; the end is taken from the germline J gene. The chain uses TRBV19 and TRBJ1-4, with 8 bases lining up with TRBD1. Germline CDR1 reads FNHDT; CDR2 reads SITEND (reference sequence). V shed 2 bases, J shed 7 bases, and the junction held 4 bases outside the gene matches. CDR3 length: 14 amino acids. The CDR3 bases that were read are TGTGCCAGCAGTATGCGGACAGGGTCCGAAAGATTATTT. Protein: CASSMRTGSERLF. The whole CDR3 region reads CASSMRTGSERLFF. Together with reference TRBV19 and TRBJ1-4, the CDR3 gives the full variable domain: GGIITQTPKFLIGQEGQKLTLKCQQNFNHDTMYWYRQDSGKGLRLIYYSITENDLQKGDLSEGYDASREKKSSFSLTVTSAQKNEMAVFLCASSMRTGSERLFFGHGTKLSVL.

Worth noting for this clone: Mouse germline and gene names are used. The read terminates 1 residue ahead of where the CDR3 ends, so the germline J gene completes it. The V and J genes are TRBV1 and TRBJ1-5, with a possible D match to TRBD1 (6 bases). V lost 0 bases and J lost 4, with 13 bases in between. Per germline, CDR1 NSQYPW and CDR2 LRSPGD (reference sequence). The CDR3 runs to 16 residues. The CDR3 bases that were read are TGCACCTGCAGTGCAGATGGGGGACAAAAAAACCAGGCTCCGCTT. Amino acid sequence: CTCSADGGQKNQAPL. The whole CDR3 sequence is CTCSADGGQKNQAPLF.

This clone was counted a few times. Mouse gene names and germline throughout. The CDR3 extends 1 residue past the end of the read, so its final part is completed from the germline J gene. The gene calls are TRBV3 and TRBJ2-7; tentatively, D is TRBD1 (6 bases). Germline lookup yields CDR1 SNHLY and CDR2 FYNGKV (reference sequence). V lost 1 base and J 7 bases, leaving 11 bases between the germline ends. The CDR3 extends over 13 amino acids. CDR3 amino acids: CASSLGQGREQYF. Incomplete CDR3 DNA: TGTGCCAGCAGCTTAGGCCAGGGGAGAGAACAGTAC.

A word on this clone: Gene names and germline refer to mouse. The CDR3 end falls 1 residue outside the read, so it is completed with the germline J gene. The chain uses TRBV19 and TRBJ1-4; D gene ambiguous. Trimming removed 2 bases from V and 4 bases from J, with 9 bases in between. Germline CDR1 reads FNHDT; CDR2 reads SITEND (reference sequence). This CDR3 has 14 residues. The DNA read from the CDR3 is TGTGCCAGCAGTATTGGCAGCCTCAACGAAAGATTATTT. Translating it yields CASSIGSLNERLF. The full-length CDR3 reads as CASSIGSLNERLFF.

Note on this clone: The gene names here belong to mouse. The read ends 1 residue early relative to the CDR3; the germline J gene fills the gap. This sample also contains other DNA sequences that code for the same CDR3. The chain combines TRBV26 with TRBJ1-6; no clear D gene. Being an ORF, TRBJ1-6 has a function that is uncertain. V dropped 2 bases and J dropped 4 bases, with 3 bases sitting between them. CDR3 length equals 13 residues. Germline V gene lookup returns CDR1 KGHPV and CDR2 FQNQEV (reference sequence). CDR3 protein: CASSLGYNSPLYF. The CDR3 bases that were read are TGTGCCAGCAGTCTGGGGTATAATTCGCCCCTCTAC.

This clone came up a few times. Gene names are mouse gene names. The sequence runs out 1 residue before the end of the CDR3; the remainder is reconstructed from the germline J gene. This chain uses TRBV13-3 with TRBJ2-7; 11 nucleotides agree with TRBD1. Germline V gives CDR1 NNHDY, CDR2 SYVADS. The trim removed 3 bases at V and 7 bases at J, leaving 3 bases unmatched. The CDR3 has 13 amino acids. The CDR3 spells CASSGDRGREQYF. Incomplete CDR3 DNA: TGTGCCAGCAGTGGGGACAGGGGGAGGGAACAGTAC.

Regarding this clone: Each gene name is a mouse one. CDR3 in amino acids: CASSGLGGLEQYF. The covered CDR3 bases are TGTGCCAGCAGTGGGCTGGGGGGGCTTGAACAGTAC. The V gene is TRBV13-1, the J gene TRBJ2-7; 10 bases are shared with TRBD2. The CDR3 end falls 1 residue outside the read, so it is completed with the germline J gene. Germline V gene lookup returns CDR1 NSHNY and CDR2 SYGAGN. Trimming at V came to 3 bases and at J to 6 bases, leaving 3 bases not matched to a gene. There are 13 residues in the CDR3.

Worth noting for this clone: Mouse gene names apply. The read finishes 1 residue shy of the CDR3 end, and the germline J gene is used to complete it. This chain links TRBV26 with TRBJ1-1; 9 bases match TRBD1. This CDR3 contains 15 residues. The V segment lost 4 bases and the J segment 0 bases; nucleotides outside the gene matches: 3. CDR1 is KGHPV and CDR2 is FQNQEV in the germline V gene (reference sequence). Here the CDR3 reads CASSRWTGANTEVFF. CDR3 DNA (partial): TGTGCCAGCAGTCGTTGGACAGGGGCAAACACAGAAGTCTTC.

Concerning this clone: Mouse gene names and germline throughout. The missing CDR3 end, 1 residue past where the read stops, is filled in from the germline J gene. The chain links TRBV3 to TRBJ1-3; the D gene is possibly TRBD1 (6 bases). The CDR3 has 14 amino acids. V was cut by 6 bases and J by 2 bases, with 11 bases left in between. Germline CDR1 is SNHLY and CDR2 is FYNGKV (reference sequence). This CDR3 is CASSLGGAGNTLYF. The sequenced CDR3 bases are TGTGCCAGCAGTCTAGGGGGGGCTGGAAATACGCTCTAT.

About this clone: Germline and genes: mouse. The CDR3 end lies 1 residue beyond the end of the read and is filled in from the germline J gene. The chain recombines TRBV12-1 with TRBJ2-3; 11 nucleotides align to TRBD2. Germline CDR1 reads SGHSN; CDR2 reads HYEKVE. V lost 5 bases and J lost 0; bases outside the gene matches: 3. The length of the CDR3 is 15 residues. CDR3 protein: CASFDWGGSAETLYF. The part of the CDR3 DNA that was read is TGTGCCAGCTTCGACTGGGGGGGAAGTGCAGAAACGCTGTAT.

This clone is medium-sized by share. Mouse names are used for the genes. The DNA ends 1 residue before the CDR3 does, and the rest of the CDR3 is filled in from the germline J gene. This chain uses TRBV15 with TRBJ2-3; 10 bases align to TRBD2. Unmatched junction bases numbered 5, after V lost 5 bases and J lost 3 bases. The CDR3 spans 15 residues. Germline lookup yields CDR1 SGHND and CDR2 FRSKSL. The DNA read from the CDR3 is TGTGCCAGCAGTGCTGGGGGGGCGCAGGCAGAAACGCTGTAT. This translates into CASSAGGAQAETLY. The CDR3 reads in full as CASSAGGAQAETLYF.

Notes on this clone: Gene labels here are mouse ones. The observed sequence ends 1 residue before the CDR3 terminus, with the missing tail filled in from the germline J gene. The chain couples TRBV26 to TRBJ2-1, with D possibly matching TRBD1 (6 bases). V was shortened by 2 bases and J by 0 bases, with 8 bases between the two germline ends. The CDR3 has 15 amino acids. Germline V gene data show CDR1 as KGHPV and CDR2 as FQNQEV (reference sequence). The chain's CDR3 is CASSLAGDNYAEQFF. CDR3 DNA, as far as it was read: TGTGCCAGCAGTCTGGCAGGGGATAACTATGCTGAGCAGTTC. Filled out from reference TRBV26 and TRBJ2-1, the complete variable domain reads NSKVIQTPRYLVKGQGQKAKMRCIPEKGHPVVFWYQQNKNNEFKFLINFQNQEVLQQIDMTEKRFSAECPSNSPCSLEIQSSEAGDSALYLCASSLAGDNYAEQFFGPGTRLTVL.

This clone is categorized as large (0.1 to 1%). Gene names and germline match the mouse. The read terminates 1 residue ahead of where the CDR3 ends, so the germline J gene completes it. The chain joins TRBV26 to TRBJ1-3; no definite D call. V lost 2 bases and J 0 bases, leaving 5 bases between the germline ends. Germline lookup yields CDR1 KGHPV and CDR2 FQNQEV (reference sequence). CDR3 length equals 14 residues. The sequenced part of the CDR3 DNA is TGTGCCAGCAGTCTGGGGTATTCTGGAAATACGCTCTAT. Translation: CASSLGYSGNTLY. The whole CDR3 protein is CASSLGYSGNTLYF.

This clone was counted only a few times. The listed genes are named as in mouse. The sequence runs out 1 residue before the end of the CDR3; the remainder is reconstructed from the germline J gene. The chain carries TRBV2 and TRBJ2-5, with 7 bases matching TRBD2. CDR1 and CDR2 (germline): LGHNA, YSYQKL. J gave up 3 bases and V 0 bases, and 0 bases lay outside the gene matches. The CDR3 has 14 amino acids. CDR3 bases read: TGTGCCAGCAGCCAAGACTGGGGGCAAGACACCCAGTAC. Amino acids: CASSQDWGQDTQY. The full CDR3 reads CASSQDWGQDTQYF.

This clone came up a few times. Gene names are the mouse ones. From the germline J gene comes the end of the CDR3, since the read stops 1 residue before it. J is TRBJ1-3 and V is TRBV3; TRBD1 aligns across 7 bases. Looked up from germline, CDR1 is SNHLY and CDR2 is FYNGKV (reference sequence). V was pared by 2 bases and J by 0 bases, with 4 bases of the junction left unmatched. The CDR3 runs to 16 residues. The CDR3 is CASSLWQGGSGNTLYF. CDR3 DNA (partial): TGTGCCAGCAGCTTATGGCAGGGGGGTTCTGGAAATACGCTCTAT.

As to this clone: Gene names follow the mouse nomenclature. The observed sequence ends 1 residue before the CDR3 terminus, with the missing tail filled in from the germline J gene. The rearrangement joins TRBV31 to TRBJ2-4; 10 positions agree with TRBD2. CDR3 length: 17 amino acids. V trimming: 3 bases; J trimming: 1 base; junction bases outside the gene matches: 10. CDR1 GKSSPN and CDR2 SITVG come from the germline V gene. CDR3 loop: CAWSRLGGRYGQNTLYF. Partial CDR3 DNA: TGTGCCTGGAGCCGACTGGGGGGACGGTACGGTCAAAACACCTTGTAC.

Details on this clone: Each gene name is a mouse one. The CDR3 is cut off 1 residue early in the read; its end comes from the germline J gene. This chain connects TRBV29 to TRBJ2-3, with 7 bases fitting TRBD1. The CDR3 totals 12 residues. The V gene end was trimmed by 5 bases and the J gene end by 6 bases; junction bases not matched to a gene: 2. The germline V gene has CDR1 MSHET and CDR2 SYDVDS. The CDR3 bases that were read are TGTGCTAGCAGTACAGGGGAGGAAACGCTGTAT. As protein: CASSTGEETLY. The full CDR3 protein is CASSTGEETLYF.

This clone was picked up a small number of times. Gene and germline names: mouse. The read terminates 1 residue ahead of where the CDR3 ends, so the germline J gene completes it. The V gene is TRBV15, the J gene TRBJ2-1, with D perhaps TRBD1 (7 bases). Germline loops: CDR1 SGHND, CDR2 FRSKSL. CDR3 size: 13 residues. Trimming pared 2 bases from V and 7 bases from J, leaving 9 bases between. CDR3 bases read: TGTGCCAGCAGTTTACAGGGGGGAGCTGAGCAGTTC. Protein product: CASSLQGGAEQF. In full, the CDR3 reads CASSLQGGAEQFF.

By share, this clone ranks as medium-sized. Each gene name is a mouse one. The read gets to within 1 residue of the CDR3 end, and the germline J gene fills in the rest. The chain couples TRBV12-2 to TRBJ1-5; D unclear. Germline CDR1 and CDR2: SGHLS and HYDKME. The CDR3 length is 12 residues. The ends were cut back, 4 bases at V and 0 bases at J, with 3 bases in the middle. CDR3 residues: CASSSNNQAPLF. The CDR3 DNA, read in part, is TGTGCCAGCTCCAGTAACAACCAGGCTCCGCTT.

Comment on this clone: Germline and genes here are mouse. The observed sequence ends 1 residue before the CDR3 terminus, with the missing tail filled in from the germline J gene. This chain joins TRBV26 and TRBJ1-2, with a weak D call TRBD1 (5 bases). The CDR3 has 13 residues. CDR1 and CDR2 (germline): KGHPV, FQNQEV (reference sequence). Trimming removed 6 bases from V and 0 bases from J, with 8 bases in between. The CDR3 loop reads CASRRTTNSDYTF. CDR3 DNA, as far as it was read: TGTGCCAGCAGACGGACAACAAACTCCGACTACACC. Variable domain in full (rest from reference TRBV26 and TRBJ1-2): NSKVIQTPRYLVKGQGQKAKMRCIPEKGHPVVFWYQQNKNNEFKFLINFQNQEVLQQIDMTEKRFSAECPSNSPCSLEIQSSEAGDSALYLCASRRTTNSDYTFGSGTRLLVI.

Worth noting for this clone: Genes and germline are mouse. Read sequence stops 1 residue before the CDR3 end, and the germline J gene provides the missing end. The rearrangement joins TRBV13-2 to TRBJ1-6, with 7 bases fitting TRBD1. TRBJ1-6 is identified as an open reading frame with a role that is uncertain. V trimming: 5 bases; J trimming: 6 bases; junction bases outside the gene matches: 5. This CDR3 is 14 amino acids long. CDR1 NNHNN and CDR2 SYGAGS come from the germline V gene (reference sequence). The CDR3 protein is CASGTTGCNSPLYF. The part of the CDR3 DNA that was read is TGTGCCAGCGGGACGACAGGGTGTAATTCGCCCCTCTAC.